This T cell receptor (beta chain) is drawn from a study of immune aging and cytomegalovirus after organ transplant (dated by TCRdb to 2020 to 2023). With regard to the full study: All transplant recipients received three-drug immunosuppression with prednisone, tacrolimus, and mycophenolate.

Details on this clonotype: No antigen is known for it. Base qualities were left out, and no much larger clone turns up one base away.

Trimming accounts for 8 bases at V and 5 bases at J, while the number of junction bases matched to no gene is 10. The CDR3 sequence holds 14 residues, the cysteine and phenylalanine included. Of the read, only the CDR3 DNA is kept; its 42 bases are in frame from base 1. CDR1 and CDR2, looked up from the germline V gene, are SNHLY and FYNNEI. Broader findings and caveats from the paper: Because CD57 was not measured in the sequencing data, a conservative gene-based aging definition was used instead. Aged-phenotype cells increased post-transplant regardless of clone size, earlier in large clones (days 200-264) than small clones, following viremia. Large clones contained a higher proportion of TEMRA cells, and the seven largest clones (just over 1,900 cells) acquired aged and TEMRA cells while losing TCM cells.

Library preparation was by single-cell sequencing. Reads for this sample came from an Illumina NovaSeq 6000. For cell capture and library preparation, the team used the BD Rhapsody Targeted mRNA and AbSeq Reagent Kit in a microwell format. Libraries were prepared to cover TCR, sample tags, AbSeq, and targeted mRNA from the Human T-Cell Expression Panel plus custom TOX and TOX2 primers. An Illumina NovaSeq was used to sequence the libraries. The study's own analysis went as follows. The analysis covered 9,000 to 13,000 cells in total, of which 7,000 to 8,500 were CD8 T cells and 4,000 to 5,000 were CD8 T cells with an identifiable TCR CDR3. On the Seven Bridges Genomics platform, raw data were run through the BD Rhapsody Targeted Analysis Pipeline with V(D)J processing. Quality control, Sample Tag demultiplexing with Lex-BDSMK, clone identification with VDJ Explorer, and Seurat clustering were all done in SeqGeq 1.6.0. Clones making up <1% of CD8 T cells were classified as non-expanded, and clones making up >2.5% of the sample were classified as clonal expansions. Through fastp at Q25 and MiXCR, TCRdb rebuilt clones from the public reads, retaining in-frame beta chains. Entries that share a CDR3 protein sequence are merged under the most common genes and DNA. The V and J calls and clone size are TCRdb's, not the authors'. The sample has 20,000 to 25,000 distinct CDR3 sequences on record, 35% to 40% of them singletons. In total, the top ten clones hold 25% to 30% of the sample.

Per the publication, the time point label means: five sample-tagged time points from pre-transplant (day -1) to day 368 post-transplant, pooled. Thawed PBMC were stimulated for about 11 hours with a CMV IE-1 overlapping peptide library without transport inhibitors. Thawed cells were rested overnight and then stimulated in R10 medium with CD28/CD49d costimulation. The IE-1 peptide library was composed of 15-amino-acid peptides with overlaps of 11 amino acids. Samples from each time point were barcoded using BD Single-Cell Multiplexing Kit Sample Tags, then pooled and stained with sorting antibodies plus oligo-conjugated anti-CD45RA. A BD FACSAria III was used to sort CMV-responsive CD8+CD137+ and CD4+CD154+ T cells at 4-way purity. EDTA vacutainers were used to collect blood, which was then processed with a Ficoll gradient within 1-24 hours.

This receptor was identified in a female donor who had a heart transplant and CMV viremia. The chain couples TRBV2 to TRBJ2-7; 9 junctional bases match TRBD1. The starting material was CMV peptide-activated CD4+ and CD8+ T cells sorted from blood, obtained at five time points, pooled. Interpreted using the paper, the cell subset or site label stands for: sorted CD8+CD137+ and CD4+CD154+ T cells after roughly 13 h CMV IE-1 peptide stimulation. This receptor has the CDR3 CASFRDREENEQYF. The DNA reads TGTGCCAGCTTCCGGGACAGGGAGGAAAACGAGCAGTACTTC.